This is a list of T cell receptor beta chains from one sample in a study of cytomegalovirus exposure and HLA in healthy donors. Method: immunoSEQ multiplex PCR; TCRdb's copy keeps in-frame clones and lacks some. The table shows about 180,000 clones, with 80% occurring only once. The specimen sequenced was PBMCs. Receptors originate from a girl aged 10 to 17 in good health and CMV-seropositive. Both conserved end residues are trimmed from each CDR3.

j_gene: TRBJ2-1; v_gene: TRBV13; CDR3aa: ASSLDSGSLQF
j_gene: TRBJ1-1; v_gene: TRBV7-9; CDR3aa: ASRPTGGATEAF
j_gene: TRBJ1-5; v_gene: TRBV27; CDR3aa: ASSLWEAGPSNQPQH
j_gene: TRBJ1-5; v_gene: TRBV4-2; CDR3aa: ASSQLGQGEQPQH
j_gene: TRBJ2-5; v_gene: TRBV25-1; CDR3aa: ASSLAGGETQY
j_gene: TRBJ2-5; v_gene: TRBV19; CDR3aa: ASSLTGQGPLRETQY
j_gene: TRBJ2-5; v_gene: TRBV5-1; CDR3aa: ASSLDGAQTQY
j_gene: TRBJ1-5; v_gene: TRBV5-1; CDR3aa: ASSLTGSNQPQH
j_gene: TRBJ1-2; v_gene: TRBV25-1; CDR3aa: ASSEVDSNYGYT
j_gene: TRBJ1-2; v_gene: TRBV6-4; CDR3aa: ASSPSGETANYGYT
j_gene: TRBJ2-1; v_gene: TRBV5-6; CDR3aa: ASSLGPRPAQF
j_gene: TRBJ2-7; v_gene: TRBV19; CDR3aa: ASSRNGGPYEQY
j_gene: TRBJ2-2; v_gene: TRBV10-1; CDR3aa: ASRAGGSKAGELF
j_gene: TRBJ2-7; v_gene: TRBV6-5; CDR3aa: ASSLAGGVSYEQY
j_gene: TRBJ1-2; v_gene: TRBV5-4; CDR3aa: ASSSVYGYT
j_gene: TRBJ1-5; v_gene: TRBV11-2; CDR3aa: ASSIQGNQPQH
j_gene: TRBJ1-2; v_gene: TRBV6-1; CDR3aa: ANRGWGNYGYT
j_gene: TRBJ2-1; v_gene: TRBV5-1; CDR3aa: ASNLADSSYNEQF
j_gene: TRBJ1-4; v_gene: TRBV7-2; CDR3aa: ASSPRQGREKLF
j_gene: TRBJ2-3; v_gene: TRBV27; CDR3aa: ASSFWTSKTDTQY
j_gene: TRBJ1-4; v_gene: TRBV7-2; CDR3aa: ASSLVGGGGKLF
j_gene: TRBJ2-5; v_gene: TRBV6-6; CDR3aa: ASSYQDSGTQY
j_gene: TRBJ2-5; v_gene: TRBV11-2; CDR3aa: ASSPPQREETQY
j_gene: TRBJ2-5; v_gene: TRBV4-2; CDR3aa: ASSQGPDSLGSILETQY
j_gene: TRBJ2-5; v_gene: TRBV7-7; CDR3aa: ASSPRRGMGETQY
j_gene: TRBJ2-5; v_gene: TRBV10-2; CDR3aa: ATGETQY
j_gene: TRBJ2-7; v_gene: TRBV7-6; CDR3aa: ASSLASGGGDEQY
j_gene: TRBJ2-1; v_gene: TRBV5-4; CDR3aa: ASSFRGQGNEQF
j_gene: TRBJ2-5; v_gene: TRBV4-3; CDR3aa: ASSQERTSGIAGTQY
j_gene: TRBJ2-7; v_gene: TRBV7-9; CDR3aa: ASSLAGQGIYEQY
j_gene: TRBJ2-7; v_gene: TRBV6-5; CDR3aa: ASRPWTGGKYEQY
j_gene: TRBJ2-7; v_gene: TRBV29-1; CDR3aa: STKGVNYEQY
j_gene: TRBJ2-5; v_gene: TRBV11-3; CDR3aa: ASSPPGRETQY
j_gene: TRBJ2-3; v_gene: TRBV28; CDR3aa: ASTVSDTQY
j_gene: TRBJ1-4; v_gene: TRBV2; CDR3aa: ASSGQGRTNEKLF
j_gene: TRBJ2-3; v_gene: TRBV7-9; CDR3aa: ASSLLAGVTDTQY
j_gene: TRBJ2-7; v_gene: TRBV25-1; CDR3aa: ASSGPQGYEQY
j_gene: TRBJ1-1; v_gene: TRBV7-8; CDR3aa: ASSFTDRFPEAF
j_gene: TRBJ2-1; v_gene: TRBV29-1; CDR3aa: SVASQGLAGNPYNEQF
j_gene: TRBJ2-7; v_gene: TRBV20-1; CDR3aa: SARDYDEQY
j_gene: TRBJ1-1; v_gene: TRBV6-1; CDR3aa: ASSEKRAEAF
j_gene: TRBJ1-1; v_gene: TRBV7-9; CDR3aa: GQGALETEAF
j_gene: TRBJ2-7; v_gene: TRBV18; CDR3aa: ASSSLDSLYEQY
j_gene: TRBJ1-5; v_gene: TRBV10-3; CDR3aa: AISAPGGNQPQH